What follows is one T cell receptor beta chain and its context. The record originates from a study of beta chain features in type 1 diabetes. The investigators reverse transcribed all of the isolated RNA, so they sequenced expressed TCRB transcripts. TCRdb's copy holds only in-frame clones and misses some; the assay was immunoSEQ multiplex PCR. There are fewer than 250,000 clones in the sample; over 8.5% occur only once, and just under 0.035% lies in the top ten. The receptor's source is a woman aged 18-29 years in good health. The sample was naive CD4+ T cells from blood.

CDR3 amino acids: CAWSVAFVGRPRDMNTEAFF. The CDR3 DNA is TGTGCCTGGAGTGTAGCGTTTGTTGGCAGGCCCCGGGACATGAACACTGAAGCTTTCTTT. This chain uses TRBV30 with TRBJ1-1; TRBD1 is a possible D gene (6 bases). Germline CDR1 and CDR2: GTSNPN and SVGIG (reference sequence). V was cut by 0 bases and J by 0 bases, with 26 bases left in between. The CDR3 consists of 20 residues.